This passage covers 18 T cell receptor beta chains from one sample sequenced in a study of blood T cell repertoires in COVID-19. Assay used: immunoSEQ multiplex PCR; TCRdb lists only in-frame clones, some missing. The sample has approximately 220,000 clones; 80% to 90% are singletons. The sample was PBMCs or T cells enriched from blood (not recorded which). Every receptor here comes from a woman in her thirties or forties with acute COVID-19.

The rearrangement uses TRBV7-3 and TRBJ2-3; TRBD2 aligns across 12 bases. Trimming removed 1 base from V and 3 bases from J; junction bases left unmatched: 8. There are 18 residues in the CDR3. In germline, CDR1 is SGHTA, CDR2 FQGTGA. CDR3 protein: CASSLIASGGAFTDTQYF. In nucleotides, the CDR3 is TGTGCCAGCAGCTTAATCGCTAGCGGGGGGGCTTTTACAGATACGCAGTATTTT.

V usage is TRBV6-6 and J usage is TRBJ2-6, with 9 bases that match TRBD1. This CDR3 has 17 amino acids. Losses at the gene ends were 6 bases for V and 0 bases for J; bases not matched to a gene: 6. Germline V CDR1 and CDR2: MNHNY, SVGAGI (reference sequence). The CDR3 is CASSRQGDSSGANVLTF. For the CDR3, the DNA is TGTGCCAGCAGCCGACAGGGGGATAGCTCTGGGGCCAACGTCCTGACTTTC.

The rearrangement uses TRBV9 and TRBJ1-1; 7 nucleotides line up with TRBD1. Trimming at V came to 3 bases and at J to 5 bases, leaving 16 bases not matched to a gene. The CDR3 loop spans 17 amino acids. CDR1 is SGDLS and CDR2 is YYNGEE in the germline V gene. The CDR3 DNA reads as TGTGCCAGCAGCGGTTCAAATACAGGGGAAAGGTGGACTGAAGCTTTCTTT. Translated, it gives CASSGSNTGERWTEAFF.

This sequence joins TRBV5-1 and TRBJ1-2; perhaps TRBD1 as D (5 bases). The CDR3 runs to 12 residues. Looked up from germline, CDR1 is SGHRS and CDR2 is YFSETQ. V was shortened by 0 bases and J by 9 bases, with 9 bases between the two germline ends. This chain's CDR3 is CASSLEQGSYTF. CDR3 DNA: TGCGCCAGCAGCTTGGAGCAGGGCAGCTACACCTTC.

The J gene is TRBJ2-5, the V gene TRBV7-9; tentatively, D is TRBD2 (7 bases). Germline CDR1 SEHNR, CDR2 FQNEAQ (reference sequence). Trimming shortened V by 5 bases and J by 13 bases, and 20 bases separated the two germline ends. The CDR3 has 13 residues. This chain's CDR3 is CASSIGGGDKPYF. The CDR3 DNA is TGTGCCAGCAGCATCGGAGGGGGGGATAAGCCGTACTTC.

V and J are TRBV5-1 and TRBJ2-1; TRBD2 is a possible D gene (5 bases). CDR3 length: 14 amino acids. Trimming took 7 bases from V and 5 from J, leaving 16 bases between them. The germline V gene has CDR1 SGHRS and CDR2 YFSETQ. The CDR3 loop reads CASAGSGLNNEQFF. DNA of the CDR3: TGCGCCAGCGCGGGTTCCGGACTTAACAATGAGCAGTTCTTC.

About this clone: The identical CDR3 is also encoded by other nucleotide sequences in the sample. V is TRBV19 and J is TRBJ1-3, with TRBD1 as a possible D gene (6 bases). Germline-derived CDR1 and CDR2 are LNHDA and SQIVND (reference sequence). The ends were cut back, 3 bases at V and 3 bases at J, with 12 bases in the middle. This CDR3 comprises 15 residues. The CDR3 DNA reads TGTGCCAGTAGTATCGGGCAGGGGTATGGAAACACCATATATTTT. It yields the protein CASSIGQGYGNTIYF.

The chain joins TRBV5-1 to TRBJ2-5; 11 nucleotides match TRBD1. The V gene end was trimmed by 2 bases and the J gene end by 5 bases; junction bases not matched to a gene: 11. CDR3 size: 17 residues. Germline-derived CDR1 and CDR2 are SGHRS and YFSETQ. For the CDR3, the DNA is TGCGCCAGCAGCTTAAAATCCCCGGGACAGGGGGGGGAGACCCAGTACTTC. Residues: CASSLKSPGQGGETQYF.

The V gene is TRBV4-1, the J gene TRBJ1-6; a possible D gene is TRBD1 (5 bases). Germline V gives CDR1 MGHRA, CDR2 YSYEKL. This CDR3 has 14 amino acids. V was clipped by 4 bases and J by 10 bases, with 14 bases between them. The CDR3: CASSPVAGSSPLHF. In nucleotides, the CDR3 is TGCGCCAGCAGCCCAGTGGCAGGGTCCTCACCCCTCCACTTT.

The chain recombines TRBV12-3 or TRBV12-4 with TRBJ1-2, with D maybe TRBD1 (6 bases). The CDR3 covers 13 residues. The V end lost 0 bases, the J end lost 8 bases, and 10 bases lay between the germline ends. CDR3 sequence: CASSLAAGAGYTF. The CDR3 DNA sequence: TGTGCCAGCAGTTTAGCGGCAGGGGCGGGCTACACCTTC.

This rearrangement joins TRBV12-3 or TRBV12-4 to TRBJ2-5; D call uncertain. With 3 bases removed from V and 2 bases from J, the gap between germline ends came to 7 bases. The CDR3 sequence is 13 residues long. Here the CDR3 reads CASSLETQETQYF. CDR3 DNA sequence: TGTGCCAGCAGTTTGGAGACGCAAGAGACCCAGTACTTC.

The J gene is TRBJ1-1, the V gene TRBV5-4; weak D call: TRBD1 (5 bases). Per germline, CDR1 SGHNT and CDR2 YYREEE (reference sequence). The V and J ends lost 3 bases and 4 bases respectively, with 19 bases between them. CDR3 length equals 16 residues. CDR3 DNA sequence: TGTGCCAGCAGCTGGGGGGGTGGGGGTGATGGCACTGAAGCTTTCTTT. Protein sequence: CASSWGGGGDGTEAFF.

This chain links TRBV7-9 with TRBJ1-1, with D unclear. The CDR3 is 15 residues long. Per the germline V gene, CDR1 is SEHNR and CDR2 is FQNEAQ (reference sequence). V shed 0 bases and J shed 1 base, with 9 bases lying between them. The CDR3 DNA follows: TGTGCCAGCAGCTTAGCGTTAACAGAGAACACTGAAGCTTTCTTT. Encoded protein: CASSLALTENTEAFF.

The sample holds one count of this clone. A read error may produce the germline difference seen at one junction end. The chain couples TRBV11-2 to TRBJ1-1, with D hard to call. Germline V CDR1 and CDR2: SGHAT, FQNNGV. CDR3 length: 14 residues. CDR3 DNA sequence: TGTGCCAGCAGCCTAGATCGGGTGAACACTGAAGCTTTCTTT. Protein sequence: CASSLDRVNTEAFF.

The chain recombines TRBV5-4 with TRBJ1-2; no definite D call. CDR1 is SGHNT, CDR2 YYREEE, per germline (reference sequence). Trimming removed 4 bases from V and 4 bases from J, with 14 bases in between. This CDR3 comprises 14 residues. This CDR3 reads CASSHPRVGYGYTF. CDR3 coding DNA: TGTGCCAGCAGCCATCCAAGAGTTGGCTATGGCTACACCTTC.

CDR3 DNA: TGTGCCAGCAGCGCTCGGAGGGGCTACTCCTACAATGAGCAGTTCTTC. Translated, it gives CASSARRGYSYNEQFF. The chain has TRBV3-1 (or the pseudogene TRBV3-2) and TRBJ2-1; D is possibly TRBD2 (6 bases). Germline values: CDR1 LGHDT, CDR2 YNNKEL (reference sequence). The germline V and J ends were trimmed by 5 bases and 0 bases, with 14 bases remaining between them. This CDR3 is built from 16 residues.

The gene calls are TRBV4-1 and TRBJ1-4; tentatively, D is TRBD1 (6 bases). Germline V gene lookup returns CDR1 MGHRA and CDR2 YSYEKL. V was trimmed by 4 bases and J by 3 bases, leaving 21 bases between them. The CDR3 is 18 residues long. CDR3: CASSLTGTKDRANEKLFF. CDR3 sequence (DNA): TGCGCCAGCAGCCTTACCGGGACAAAGGACCGGGCTAATGAAAAACTGTTTTTT.

The rearrangement links TRBV9 to TRBJ1-1; D might be TRBD1 (6 bases). The CDR3 loop spans 13 amino acids. The V end lost 0 bases, the J end lost 4 bases, and 7 bases lay between the germline ends. Germline CDR1 SGDLS, CDR2 YYNGEE. The CDR3 bases are TGTGCCAGCAGCGTAGGGGGGCTCACTGAAGCTTTCTTT. Encoded protein: CASSVGGLTEAFF.